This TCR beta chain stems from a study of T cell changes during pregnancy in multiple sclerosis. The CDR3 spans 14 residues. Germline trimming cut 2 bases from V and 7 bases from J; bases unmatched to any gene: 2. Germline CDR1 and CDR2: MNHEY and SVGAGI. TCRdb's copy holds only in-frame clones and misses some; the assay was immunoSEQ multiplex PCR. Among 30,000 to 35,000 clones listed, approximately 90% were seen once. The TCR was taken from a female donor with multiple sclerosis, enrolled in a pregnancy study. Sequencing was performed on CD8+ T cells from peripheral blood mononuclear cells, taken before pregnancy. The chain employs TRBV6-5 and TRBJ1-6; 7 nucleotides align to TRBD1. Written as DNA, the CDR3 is TGTGCCAGCAGTTACCCGGGACAGAATTCACCCCTCCACTTT. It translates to CASSYPGQNSPLHF.